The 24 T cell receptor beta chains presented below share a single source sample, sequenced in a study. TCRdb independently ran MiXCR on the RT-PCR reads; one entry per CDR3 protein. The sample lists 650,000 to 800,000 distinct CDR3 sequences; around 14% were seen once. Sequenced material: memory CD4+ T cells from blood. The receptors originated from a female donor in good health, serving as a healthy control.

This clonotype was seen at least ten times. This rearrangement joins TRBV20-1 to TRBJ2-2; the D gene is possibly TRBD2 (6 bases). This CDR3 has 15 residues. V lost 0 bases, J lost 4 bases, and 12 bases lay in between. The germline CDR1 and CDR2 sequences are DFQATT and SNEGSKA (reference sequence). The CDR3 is CSARDASGGTGELFF. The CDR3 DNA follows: TGCAGTGCTAGAGACGCATCCGGGGGCACCGGGGAGCTGTTTTTT.

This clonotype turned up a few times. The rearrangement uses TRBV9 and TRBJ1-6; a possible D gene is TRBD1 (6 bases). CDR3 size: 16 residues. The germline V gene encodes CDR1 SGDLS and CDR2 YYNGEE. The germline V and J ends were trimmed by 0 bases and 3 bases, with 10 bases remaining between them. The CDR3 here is CASSVGQEGYNSPLHF. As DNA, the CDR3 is TGTGCCAGCAGCGTAGGACAGGAGGGCTATAATTCACCCCTCCACTTT.

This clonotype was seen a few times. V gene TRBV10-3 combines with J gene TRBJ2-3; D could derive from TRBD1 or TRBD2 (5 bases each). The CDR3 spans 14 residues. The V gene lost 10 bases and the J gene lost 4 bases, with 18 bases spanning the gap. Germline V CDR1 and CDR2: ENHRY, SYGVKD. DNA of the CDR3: TGTGCCACCTCGTCGGGGCTAAAAGCAGATACGCAGTATTTT. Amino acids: CATSSGLKADTQYF.

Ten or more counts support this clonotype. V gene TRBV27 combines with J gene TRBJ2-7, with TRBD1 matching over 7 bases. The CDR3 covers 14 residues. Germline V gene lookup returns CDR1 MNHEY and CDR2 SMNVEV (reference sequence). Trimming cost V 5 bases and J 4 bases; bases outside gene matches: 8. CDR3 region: CASSLQGSVYEQYF. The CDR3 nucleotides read TGTGCCAGCAGTCTACAGGGGAGTGTTTACGAGCAGTACTTC.

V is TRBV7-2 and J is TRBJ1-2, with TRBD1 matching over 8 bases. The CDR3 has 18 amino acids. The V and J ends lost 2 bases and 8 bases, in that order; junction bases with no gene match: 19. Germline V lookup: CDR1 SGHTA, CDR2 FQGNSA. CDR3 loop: CASSLSPLSRGRSGGYTF. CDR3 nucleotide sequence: TGTGCCAGCAGCTTATCTCCTCTCAGCAGGGGGCGATCGGGAGGCTACACCTTC.

The CDR3 nucleotides read TGTGCCAGCAACCAGCGGGGGGGAAACACCATATATTTT. Its translation is CASNQRGGNTIYF. V and J are TRBV6-5 and TRBJ1-3; weak D call: TRBD1 (5 bases). The CDR3 has 13 amino acids. Between the trimmed V and J ends, which lost 7 bases and 4 bases, there was a span of 11 bases. CDR1 MNHEY and CDR2 SVGAGI come from the germline V gene.

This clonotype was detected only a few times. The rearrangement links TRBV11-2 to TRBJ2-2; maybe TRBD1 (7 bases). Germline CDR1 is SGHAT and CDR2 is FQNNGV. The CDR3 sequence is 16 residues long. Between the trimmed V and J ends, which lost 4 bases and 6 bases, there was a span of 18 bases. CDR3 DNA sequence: TGTGCCAGCAGCTACCTGCCCTCCAGGGGGGCCGGGGAGCTGTTTTTT. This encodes CASSYLPSRGAGELFF.

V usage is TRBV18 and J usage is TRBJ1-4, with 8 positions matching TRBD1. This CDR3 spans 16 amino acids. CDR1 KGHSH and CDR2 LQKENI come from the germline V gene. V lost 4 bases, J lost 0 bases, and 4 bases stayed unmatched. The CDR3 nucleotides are TGTGCCAGCTCACACGGACAGGGAGCAACTAATGAAAAACTGTTTTTT. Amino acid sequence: CASSHGQGATNEKLFF.

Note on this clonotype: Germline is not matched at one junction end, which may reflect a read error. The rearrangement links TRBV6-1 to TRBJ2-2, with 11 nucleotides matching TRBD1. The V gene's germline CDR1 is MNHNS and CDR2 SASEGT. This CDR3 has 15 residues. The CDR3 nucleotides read TGTGCCAGCAGAGAAGGACAGGGGGCCATAAGGACGCTGTTTTTT. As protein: CASREGQGAIRTLFF.

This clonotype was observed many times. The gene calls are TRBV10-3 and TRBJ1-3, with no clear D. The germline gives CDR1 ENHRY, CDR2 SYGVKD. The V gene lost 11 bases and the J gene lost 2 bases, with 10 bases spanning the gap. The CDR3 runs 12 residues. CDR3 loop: CAANNPGNTIYF. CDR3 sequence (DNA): TGTGCCGCGAATAACCCTGGAAACACCATATATTTT.

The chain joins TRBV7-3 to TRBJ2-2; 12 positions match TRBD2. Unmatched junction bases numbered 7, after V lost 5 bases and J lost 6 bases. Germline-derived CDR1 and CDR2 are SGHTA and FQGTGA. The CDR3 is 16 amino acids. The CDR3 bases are TGTGCCAGCAGCCCCTCGACTAGCGGGAGAGCCGGGGAGCTGTTTTTT. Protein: CASSPSTSGRAGELFF. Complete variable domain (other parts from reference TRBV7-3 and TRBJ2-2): GAGVSQTPSNKVTEKGKYVELRCDPISGHTALYWYRQSLGQGPEFLIYFQGTGAADDSGLPNDRFFAVRPEGSVSTLKIQRTERGDSAVYLCASSPSTSGRAGELFFGEGSRLTVL.

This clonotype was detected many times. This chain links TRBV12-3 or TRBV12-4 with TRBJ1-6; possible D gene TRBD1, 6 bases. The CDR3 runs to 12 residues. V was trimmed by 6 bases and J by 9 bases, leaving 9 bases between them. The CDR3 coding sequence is TGTGCCAGCAGCAGGGACACTTCACCCCTCCACTTT. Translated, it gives CASSRDTSPLHF.

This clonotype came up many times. The DNA for the CDR3 is TGTGCCAGCAGTAAAGACAGGAACACCGGGGAGCTGTTTTTT. As protein: CASSKDRNTGELFF. The chain carries TRBV12-3 or TRBV12-4 and TRBJ2-2; TRBD1 is a possible D gene (5 bases). V lost 5 bases and J lost 1, with 8 bases in between. CDR3 length: 14 amino acids.

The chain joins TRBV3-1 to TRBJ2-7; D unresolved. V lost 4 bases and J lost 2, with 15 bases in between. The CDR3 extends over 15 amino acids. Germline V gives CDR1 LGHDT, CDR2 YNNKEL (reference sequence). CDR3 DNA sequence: TGTGCCAGCAGCCGCGGCACCTTATCCCCCTACGAGCAGTACTTC. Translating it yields CASSRGTLSPYEQYF.

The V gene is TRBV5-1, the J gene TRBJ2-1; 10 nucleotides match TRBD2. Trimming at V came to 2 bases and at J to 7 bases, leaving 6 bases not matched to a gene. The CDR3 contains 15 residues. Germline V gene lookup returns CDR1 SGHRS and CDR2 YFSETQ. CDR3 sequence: CASSLAGGPGNEQFF. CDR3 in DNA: TGCGCCAGCAGCTTAGCGGGAGGGCCGGGGAATGAGCAGTTCTTC.

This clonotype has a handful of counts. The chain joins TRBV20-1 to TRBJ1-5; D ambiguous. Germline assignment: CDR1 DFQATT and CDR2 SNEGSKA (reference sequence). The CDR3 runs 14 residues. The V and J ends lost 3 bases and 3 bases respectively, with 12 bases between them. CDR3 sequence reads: CSARTGIDNQPQHF. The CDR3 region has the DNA TGCAGTGCTAGGACCGGGATTGACAATCAGCCCCAGCATTTT.

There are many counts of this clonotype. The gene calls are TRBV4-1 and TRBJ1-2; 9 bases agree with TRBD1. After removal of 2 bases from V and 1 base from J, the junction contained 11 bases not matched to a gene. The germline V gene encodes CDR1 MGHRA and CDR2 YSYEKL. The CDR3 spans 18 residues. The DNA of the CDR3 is TGCGCCAGCAGCCAAATCACCGGAAGACAGGGGGATAACTATGGCTACACCTTC. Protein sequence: CASSQITGRQGDNYGYTF.

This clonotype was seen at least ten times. In nucleotides, the CDR3 is TGCGCCAGCAGTGTGCAGCGGACTAGCACAGATACGCAGTATTTT. Translated, it gives CASSVQRTSTDTQYF. This chain uses TRBV10-2 with TRBJ2-3; TRBD2 is a possible D gene (5 bases). The CDR3 consists of 15 residues. V lost 4 bases, J lost 0 bases, and 11 bases lay in between. Germline loops: CDR1 WSHSY, CDR2 SAAADI.

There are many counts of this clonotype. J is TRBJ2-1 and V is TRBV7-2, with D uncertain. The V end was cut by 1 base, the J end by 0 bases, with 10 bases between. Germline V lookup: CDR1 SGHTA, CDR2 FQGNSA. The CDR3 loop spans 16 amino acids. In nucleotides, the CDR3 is TGTGCCAGCAGCTTAGGTCCGGCGAGCTCCTACAATGAGCAGTTCTTC. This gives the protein CASSLGPASSYNEQFF.

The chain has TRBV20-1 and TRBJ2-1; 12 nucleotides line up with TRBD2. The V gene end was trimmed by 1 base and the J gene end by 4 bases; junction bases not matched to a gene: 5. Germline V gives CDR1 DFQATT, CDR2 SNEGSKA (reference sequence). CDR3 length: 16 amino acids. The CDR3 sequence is CSARATSGSIYNEQFF. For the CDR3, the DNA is TGCAGTGCTAGAGCGACTAGCGGGAGTATATACAATGAGCAGTTCTTC.

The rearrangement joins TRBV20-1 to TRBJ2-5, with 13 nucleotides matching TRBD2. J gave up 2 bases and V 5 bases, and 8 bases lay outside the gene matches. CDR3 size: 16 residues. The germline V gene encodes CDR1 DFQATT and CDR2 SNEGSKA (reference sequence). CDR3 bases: TGCAGTGCTGAGATGACTAGCGGGGGGAGACAAGAGACCCAGTACTTC. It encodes CSAEMTSGGRQETQYF.

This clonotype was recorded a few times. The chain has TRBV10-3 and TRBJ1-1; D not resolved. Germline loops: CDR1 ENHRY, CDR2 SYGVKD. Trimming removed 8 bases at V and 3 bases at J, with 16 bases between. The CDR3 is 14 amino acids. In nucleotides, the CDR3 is TGTGCCATCGGTTCGAGCGGTGGGTACACTGAAGCTTTCTTT. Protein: CAIGSSGGYTEAFF.

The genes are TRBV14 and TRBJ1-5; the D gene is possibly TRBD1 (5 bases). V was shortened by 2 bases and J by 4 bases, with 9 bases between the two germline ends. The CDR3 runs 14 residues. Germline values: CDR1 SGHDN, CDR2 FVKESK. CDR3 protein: CASSQSGLNQPQHF. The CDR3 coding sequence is TGTGCCAGCAGCCAATCAGGGTTGAATCAGCCCCAGCATTTT.

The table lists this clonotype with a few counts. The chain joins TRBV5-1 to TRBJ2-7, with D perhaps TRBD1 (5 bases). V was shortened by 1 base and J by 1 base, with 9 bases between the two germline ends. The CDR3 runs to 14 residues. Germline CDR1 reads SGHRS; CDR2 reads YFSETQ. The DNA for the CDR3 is TGCGCCAGCAGCTTGACGGCAGGGTCCTACGAGCAGTACTTC. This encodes CASSLTAGSYEQYF.